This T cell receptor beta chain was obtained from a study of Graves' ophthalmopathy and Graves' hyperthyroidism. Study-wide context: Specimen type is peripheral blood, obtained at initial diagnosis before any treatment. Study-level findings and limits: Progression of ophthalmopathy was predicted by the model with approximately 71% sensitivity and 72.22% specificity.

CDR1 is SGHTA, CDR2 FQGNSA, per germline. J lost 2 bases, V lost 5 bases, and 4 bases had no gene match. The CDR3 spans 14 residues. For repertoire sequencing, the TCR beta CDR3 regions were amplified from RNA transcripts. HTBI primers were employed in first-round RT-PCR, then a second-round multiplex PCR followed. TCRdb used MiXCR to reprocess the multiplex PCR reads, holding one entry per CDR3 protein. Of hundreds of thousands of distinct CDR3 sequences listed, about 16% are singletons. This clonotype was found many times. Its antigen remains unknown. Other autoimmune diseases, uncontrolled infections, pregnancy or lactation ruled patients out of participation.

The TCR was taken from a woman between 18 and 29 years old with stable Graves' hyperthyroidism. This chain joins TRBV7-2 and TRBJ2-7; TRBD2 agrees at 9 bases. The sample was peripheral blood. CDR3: CASSPSGIPYEQYF. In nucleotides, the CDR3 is TGTGCCAGCAGCCCTAGCGGGATACCCTACGAGCAGTACTTC.